This record looks at one TCR beta chain sequence and its context. Its antigen is undetermined. The CDR3 sequence is 15 residues long. Germline V CDR1 and CDR2: SEHNR, FQNEAQ (reference sequence). The sample originates from a study of monozygotic twins with inflammatory bowel disease. Eight separate reactions per sample served to make cDNA. The study subjected TCRalpha and TCRbeta cDNA to two nested PCRs of approximately 16 and 10 cycles. TCRdb reprocessed the 5' RACE reads, with one entry per CDR3 protein and no DNA. Here the sample table reports about 160,000 distinct CDR3 sequences. Study observations and caveats: People with IBD had fewer clonotypes in common with others than healthy twins did, especially with disease activity.

The TCR sequence derives from a human donor with ulcerative colitis or Crohn's disease, or a healthy co-twin of an affected twin (not recorded which). J is TRBJ2-7 and V is TRBV7-9; TCRdb gives TRBD1 as the D gene, but with no DNA this cannot be confirmed. The sample was blood. Here the CDR3 reads CASSPRQGEASEQYF. Full variable domain (outside the CDR3, taken from reference TRBV7-9 and TRBJ2-7): DTGVSQNPRHKITKRGQNVTFRCDPISEHNRLYWYRQTLGQGPEFLTYFQNEAQLEKSRLLSDRFSAERPKGSFSTLEIQRTEQGDSAMYLCASSPRQGEASEQYFGPGTRLTVT.